This is a list of T cell receptor beta chains from one sample in a study of shared clonotypes between healthy human individuals. Libraries were prepared by immunoSEQ multiplex PCR; TCRdb keeps only in-frame clonotypes and omits some of them. This sample yields roughly 2.5 million clones, of which approximately 92% are seen a single time; about 0.13% belongs to the top ten. The sequenced material came from naive CD4+ T cells sorted from blood. The receptors here all came from a man aged 18 to 30 in good health. CDR3s include the opening cysteine and the closing phenylalanine or tryptophan. A D gene is named only where the DNA matches it firmly. Size tells how often a clone was seen (once, few, many) or the class of an expanded clone, and some rows leave it out.

CDR3aa	CDR3nt	abundance	d_gene	v_gene	j_gene
CASSPGVLSGRTSGEQYF	TGTGCCAGCAGCCCCGGCGTACTTAGCGGGAGGACCTCCGGCGAGCAGTACTTC	-	TRBD2	TRBV7-2	TRBJ2-7
CASSLEGGNNEQFF	TGTGCCAGCAGCTTGGAGGGGGGAAACAATGAGCAGTTCTTC	-	-	TRBV5-6	TRBJ2-1
CATSRAGASGNTIYF	TGTGCCACCAGCAGAGCAGGGGCGTCAGGAAACACCATATATTTT	-	-	TRBV15	TRBJ1-3
CASSLDGSSYEQYF	TGTGCCAGCAGCTTAGATGGAAGCTCCTACGAGCAGTACTTC	-	-	TRBV11-2	TRBJ2-7
CANSLVLQGTAGNTIYF	TGTGCCAACAGCTTGGTATTGCAGGGGACGGCTGGAAACACCATATATTTT	-	-	TRBV5-6	TRBJ1-3
CASSPEGGKETQYF	TGCGCCAGCAGCCCGGAGGGGGGCAAAGAGACCCAGTACTTC	-	-	TRBV5-1	TRBJ2-5
CASSRGTAGTGNTIYF	TGTGCCAGCAGCCGAGGGACAGCCGGAACTGGAAACACCATATATTTT	-	TRBD1	TRBV11-3	TRBJ1-3
CASSLGDGRTGNQPQHF	TGTGCCAGCAGCTTAGGGGACGGCCGAACGGGCAATCAGCCCCAGCATTTT	-	-	TRBV7-2	TRBJ1-5
CASSADSGATSTDTQYF	TGTGCCAGCAGCGCCGACAGCGGGGCTACTAGCACAGATACGCAGTATTTT	-	TRBD2	TRBV9	TRBJ2-3
CASSLRAGPYEQYF	TGTGCCAGCAGCTTACGGGCGGGCCCCTACGAGCAGTACTTC	-	-	TRBV13	TRBJ2-7
CASSISGQGYEQYF	TGTGCCAGTAGTATCTCGGGACAGGGCTACGAGCAGTACTTC	-	TRBD1	TRBV19	TRBJ2-7
CSASGVETQYF	TGCAGTGCTAGTGGGGTGGAGACCCAGTACTTC	-	-	TRBV20-1	TRBJ2-5
CASRLNTGPSNQPQHF	TGTGCCAGCAGACTGAATACCGGGCCCAGCAATCAGCCCCAGCATTTT	once	-	TRBV28	TRBJ1-5
CASSWTSGTAYEQYF	TGCGCCAGCAGCTGGACTAGCGGGACCGCCTACGAGCAGTACTTC	-	TRBD2	TRBV5-1	TRBJ2-7
CASSFAGYNEQFF	TGCGCCAGCAGCTTCGCAGGTTACAATGAGCAGTTCTTC	-	-	TRBV5-1	TRBJ2-1